This TCR beta chain was found in a study of T cell responses to AZD1222 COVID-19 vaccine. In the study overall: Investigators merged groups given second doses at roughly 4 or roughly 12 weeks. Study-level findings and limits: Dominant at 160-218 and 743-854, vaccine-associated CD4 TCRs also spanned spike. Donor demographics were predominantly white British with a female majority; clonal diversity may be underestimated. Repertoire sampling happened only post peak T cell response.

In the case of this clone: Its specificity is not known.

The germline CDR1 and CDR2 sequences are LGHDT and YNNKEL (reference sequence). This CDR3 contains 11 residues. V lost 4 bases to trimming and J lost 2 bases, with 3 bases between them. Using immunoSEQ multiplex PCR, the repertoire was profiled, and TCRdb retains in-frame clones only, with some absent. The table lists roughly 28,000 clones, around nine tenths of them singletons, with about 1.2% in the top ten. This specimen consisted of peripheral blood, obtained on day 0 of AZD1222 vaccination. The sequence was collected from an adult in good health. The V gene is TRBV3-1 (or the pseudogene TRBV3-2), the J gene TRBJ2-7, with D hard to call. The CDR3 protein is CASSPAYEQYF. In DNA, the CDR3 is TGTGCCAGCAGCCCTGCCTACGAGCAGTACTTC.